The 14 T cell receptor beta chains below were found in one sample sequenced in a study of CD8+ T cells in alopecia areata. Cutaneous lymph node cells were pooled, and they were sorted using CD4, CD8alpha, NKG2D, NKG2ACE and other markers. Reverse transcribed after extraction, RNA yielded cDNA as the sequencing template. Profiled with immunoSEQ multiplex PCR; TCRdb holds only in-frame clones, not every one. This sample has under 350,000 clones, each found more than once. Material for sequencing was CD4+ T cells sorted from a lymph node. These receptor sequences come from a C3H/HeJ mouse with alopecia areata. Mouse strain MHC haplotype: H2-k.

Remarks on this clone: Each gene name is a mouse one. The read ends 4 residues shy of where the CDR3 ends; the end is completed using the germline J gene. The chain employs TRBV12-1 and TRBJ2-2; D is ambiguous. From germline, CDR1 is SGHSN and CDR2 HYEKVE. The CDR3 runs to 12 residues. V was clipped by 0 bases and J by 6 bases, with 4 bases between them. The DNA read from the CDR3 is TGTGCCAGCTCTCTCGAGGCCGGG. Translated, it gives CASSLEAG. The whole CDR3 reads CASSLEAGQLYF.

This clone was observed at least ten times. Gene names are the mouse ones. The read gets to within 4 residues of the CDR3 end, and the germline J gene fills in the rest. V is TRBV13-3 and J is TRBJ2-5; no firm D call. The CDR3 contains 14 residues. The V end lost 4 bases, the J end lost 0 bases, and 9 bases lay between the germline ends. Germline values: CDR1 NNHDY, CDR2 SYVADS. CDR3 bases read: TGTGCCAGCAGTTTCGACAATAACCAAGAC. Translated: CASSFDNNQD. The whole CDR3 sequence reads CASSFDNNQDTQYF.

This clone has just a few counts. Gene names refer to mouse genes. Coverage ceases 4 residues before the CDR3 finishes, and the germline J gene fills in the end. The genes are TRBV13-1 and TRBJ2-5; weak D call: TRBD1 (6 bases). Between the trimmed V and J ends, which lost 3 bases and 2 bases, there was a span of 10 bases. The CDR3 length is 14 residues. Germline V CDR1 and CDR2: NSHNY, SYGAGN. The DNA read from the CDR3 is TGTGCCAGCAGTGCGGACAGAAGCCAAGAC. Protein: CASSADRSQD. The full CDR3 protein is CASSADRSQDTQYF.

This clone appeared a few times. Any gene name here is a mouse gene name. The read ends 4 residues early relative to the CDR3; the germline J gene fills the gap. The same CDR3 also results from other DNA sequences found in this sample. V gene TRBV31 combines with J gene TRBJ2-2; TRBD1 agrees at 11 bases. Trimming at V came to 1 base and at J to 2 bases, leaving 0 bases not matched to a gene. The CDR3 has 15 amino acids. Germline V gene sequence: CDR1 GKSSPN, CDR2 SITVG. The CDR3 sequence: CAWSRDRGNTGQLYF. CDR3 bases read: TGTGCCTGGAGTCGGGACAGGGGGAACACCGGG. The whole variable domain, remainder taken from reference TRBV31 and TRBJ2-2, is AQTIHQWPVAEIKAVGSPLSLGCTIKGKSSPNLYWYWQATGGTLQQLFYSITVGQVESVVQLNLSASRPKDDQFILSTEKLLLSHSGFYLCAWSRDRGNTGQLYFGEGSKLTVL.

In regard to this clone: The gene names here belong to mouse. The read falls 3 residues short of the CDR3 end, and the missing part is taken from the germline J gene. The chain has TRBV5 and TRBJ1-6; D possibly corresponds to TRBD1 (5 bases). TRBJ1-6 is known as an ORF, though its function is uncertain. Germline CDR1 reads LGHNA; CDR2 reads YNLKQL (reference sequence). Trimming removed 0 bases at V and 3 bases at J, with 9 bases between. This CDR3 has 16 residues. CDR3 in amino acids: CASSQEAGNYNSPLYF. CDR3 DNA (partial): TGTGCCAGCAGCCAAGAGGCAGGGAACTATAATTCGCCC.

About this clone itself: Gene names are mouse gene names. The read is 4 residues too short to cover the CDR3 end, so that end is filled in from the germline J gene. The chain is built from TRBV5 and TRBJ1-1; 8 bases are a match to TRBD1. Germline CDR1 and CDR2: LGHNA and YNLKQL (reference sequence). The CDR3 contains 15 residues. The sequenced part of the CDR3 DNA is TGTGCCAGCAGCCAAGATTGGCAGGGGGCGACA. Its protein product is CASSQDWQGAT. The CDR3, in full, reads CASSQDWQGATEVFF.

This clone was detected only a few times. Gene names denote mouse genes. The CDR3 end lies 4 residues beyond the end of the read and is filled in from the germline J gene. This sequence joins TRBV5 and TRBJ1-1; 10 nucleotides match TRBD1. CDR3 size: 14 residues. Germline V lookup: CDR1 LGHNA, CDR2 YNLKQL (reference sequence). The CDR3 bases that were read are TGTGCCAGCAGCCCTCCGGGGACAGGGGCA. Its translation: CASSPPGTGA. The entire CDR3 reads CASSPPGTGAEVFF.

This clone has only a few counts. Mouse names are used for the genes. The missing CDR3 end, 4 residues past where the read stops, is filled in from the germline J gene. Other DNA variants within this sample encode the same CDR3. V and J are TRBV31 and TRBJ2-7; 8 bases map to TRBD2. CDR1 is GKSSPN, CDR2 SITVG, per germline. The length of the CDR3 is 11 residues. CDR3 bases read: TGTGCCTGGACTGGGGGGTAT. It is translated as CAWTGGY. From start to end, the CDR3 is CAWTGGYEQYF.

This clone was observed a handful of times. Gene names denote mouse genes. Read coverage stops 4 residues before the CDR3 terminus; the germline J gene supplies the remainder. The chain couples TRBV5 to TRBJ2-1; 14 positions match TRBD2. In germline, CDR1 is LGHNA, CDR2 YNLKQL (reference sequence). The CDR3 runs 18 residues. The V segment lost 2 bases and the J segment 4 bases; nucleotides outside the gene matches: 7. The CDR3 region is CASSQRGLGGLGYAEQFF. CDR3 bases read: TGTGCCAGCAGCCAAAGGGGACTGGGGGGGCTAGGGTATGCT.

This clone was picked up a small number of times. All gene names here are mouse names. The DNA ends 4 residues before the CDR3 does, and the rest of the CDR3 is filled in from the germline J gene. This specimen includes other DNA sequences encoding the same CDR3. The chain links TRBV5 to TRBJ2-1; TRBD1 matches 7 bases. V was clipped by 4 bases and J by 3 bases; unmatched bases: 3. The CDR3 consists of 14 residues. Germline V gene sequence: CDR1 LGHNA, CDR2 YNLKQL (reference sequence). CDR3 protein: CASSRDRSYAEQFF. The DNA read from the CDR3 is TGTGCCAGCAGCCGGGACAGATCCTATGCT.

As to this clone: The genes and germline here are from mouse. The read gets to within 4 residues of the CDR3 end, and the germline J gene fills in the rest. The chain has TRBV14 and TRBJ2-4; D perhaps matches TRBD2 (7 bases). Trimming took off 1 base at V and 0 bases at J, with 15 bases between the two ends. The germline CDR1 and CDR2 sequences are SGHDT and FRDEAV. This CDR3 region has 17 residues. The CDR3 sequence: CASSFPPWGLSQNTLYF. CDR3 bases read: TGTGCCAGCAGTTTCCCCCCCTGGGGGCTTAGTCAAAAC.

There are a few counts of this clone. Gene names are mouse gene names. The CDR3 extends 4 residues past the end of the read, so its final part is completed from the germline J gene. J is TRBJ2-1 and V is TRBV31; 11 nucleotides align to TRBD1. The CDR3 spans 15 residues. The germline CDR1 and CDR2 sequences are GKSSPN and SITVG. Incomplete CDR3 DNA: TGTGCCTGGAGTCCGCCGGGACAGGGGGGAGCT. Protein product: CAWSPPGQGGA. The entire CDR3 reads CAWSPPGQGGAEQFF.

There are a few counts of this clone. The gene names given are mouse names. The CDR3 end falls 4 residues outside the read, so it is completed with the germline J gene. The chain links TRBV29 to TRBJ2-4; 8 bases agree with TRBD1. The ends lost 7 bases at V and 0 bases at J; junction bases unmatched: 6. Germline-derived CDR1 and CDR2 are MSHET and SYDVDS. The CDR3 spans 15 residues. CDR3 residues: CASTRQGISQNTLYF. The part of the CDR3 DNA that was read is TGTGCTAGCACCCGACAGGGGATTAGTCAAAAC.

As for this clone: The genes are named according to mouse. The sequenced fragment ends 4 residues before the CDR3 boundary, so the rest is inferred from the germline J gene. The chain employs TRBV19 and TRBJ2-1; TRBD1 aligns across 10 bases. The CDR3 runs 15 residues. Germline V gene sequence: CDR1 FNHDT, CDR2 SITEND (reference sequence). V was pared by 5 bases and J by 5 bases, with 7 bases of the junction left unmatched. The CDR3 region is CASRRGQGLDAEQFF. The sequenced CDR3 bases are TGTGCCAGCAGACGGGGACAGGGGCTGGATGCT. The full variable domain, in which reference TRBV19 and TRBJ2-1 provide the parts outside the CDR3, is GGIITQTPKFLIGQEGQKLTLKCQQNFNHDTMYWYRQDSGKGLRLIYYSITENDLQKGDLSEGYDASREKKSSFSLTVTSAQKNEMAVFLCASRRGQGLDAEQFFGPGTRLTVL.